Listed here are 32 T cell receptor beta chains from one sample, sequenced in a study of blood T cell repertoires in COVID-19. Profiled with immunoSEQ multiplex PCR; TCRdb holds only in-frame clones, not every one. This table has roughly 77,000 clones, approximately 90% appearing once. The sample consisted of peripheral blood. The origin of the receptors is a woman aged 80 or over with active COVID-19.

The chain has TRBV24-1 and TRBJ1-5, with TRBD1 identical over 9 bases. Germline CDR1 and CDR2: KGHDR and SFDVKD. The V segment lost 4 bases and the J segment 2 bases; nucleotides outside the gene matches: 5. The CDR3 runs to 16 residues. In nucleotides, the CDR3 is TGTGCCACCAGTGACGGGACAGGGATCCGCAATCAGCCCCAGCATTTT. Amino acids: CATSDGTGIRNQPQHF.

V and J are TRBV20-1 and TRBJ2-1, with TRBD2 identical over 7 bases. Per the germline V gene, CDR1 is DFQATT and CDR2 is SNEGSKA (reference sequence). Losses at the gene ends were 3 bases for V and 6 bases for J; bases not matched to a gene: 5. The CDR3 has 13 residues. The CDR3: CSASAGAGNEQFF. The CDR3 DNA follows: TGCAGTGCTAGTGCGGGAGCGGGCAATGAGCAGTTCTTC.

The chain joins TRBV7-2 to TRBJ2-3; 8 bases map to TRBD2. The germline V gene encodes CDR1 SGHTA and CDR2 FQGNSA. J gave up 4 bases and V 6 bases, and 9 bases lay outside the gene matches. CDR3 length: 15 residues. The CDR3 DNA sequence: TGTGCCAGCAGTCCCCATGCGGGAGGTGCAGATACGCAGTATTTT. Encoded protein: CASSPHAGGADTQYF.

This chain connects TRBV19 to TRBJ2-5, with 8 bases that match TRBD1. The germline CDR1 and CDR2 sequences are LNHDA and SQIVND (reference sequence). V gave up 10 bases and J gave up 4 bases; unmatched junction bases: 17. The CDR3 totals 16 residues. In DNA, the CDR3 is TGTGCCATCTCAGAAGAAAGGGACAGGCCACCAGAGACCCAGTACTTC. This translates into CAISEERDRPPETQYF.

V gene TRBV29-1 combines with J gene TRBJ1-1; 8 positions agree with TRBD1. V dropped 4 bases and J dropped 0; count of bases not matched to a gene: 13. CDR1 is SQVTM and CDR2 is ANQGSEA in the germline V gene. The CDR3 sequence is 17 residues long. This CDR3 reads CSVGRQGTSPLNTEAFF. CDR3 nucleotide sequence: TGCAGCGTTGGCCGACAGGGGACGTCCCCTTTGAACACTGAAGCTTTCTTT. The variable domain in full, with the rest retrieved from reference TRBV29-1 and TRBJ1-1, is SAVISQKPSRDICQRGTSLTIQCQVDSQVTMMFWYRQQPGQSLTLIATANQGSEATYESGFVIDKFPISRPNLTFSTLTVSNMSPEDSSIYLCSVGRQGTSPLNTEAFFGQGTRLTVV.

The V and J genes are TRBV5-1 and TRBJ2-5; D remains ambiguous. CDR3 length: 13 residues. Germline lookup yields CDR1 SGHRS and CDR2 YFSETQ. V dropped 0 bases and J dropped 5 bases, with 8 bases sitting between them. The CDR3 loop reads CASSLGRSETQYF. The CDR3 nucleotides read TGCGCCAGCAGCTTGGGTCGGTCGGAGACCCAGTACTTC.

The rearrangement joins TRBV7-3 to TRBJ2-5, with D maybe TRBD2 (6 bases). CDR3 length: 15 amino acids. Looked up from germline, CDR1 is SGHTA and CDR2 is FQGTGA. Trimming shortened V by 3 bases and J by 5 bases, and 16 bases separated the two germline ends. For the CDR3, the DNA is TGTGCCAGCAGCTTGGAGGGCGGGGTGGGGGAGACCCAGTACTTC. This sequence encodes CASSLEGGVGETQYF.

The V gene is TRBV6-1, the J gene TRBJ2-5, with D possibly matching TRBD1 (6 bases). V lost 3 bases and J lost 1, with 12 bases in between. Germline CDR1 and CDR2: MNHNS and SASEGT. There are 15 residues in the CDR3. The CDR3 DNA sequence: TGTGCCAGCAGTGATGGGAACAGGGTCCAAGAGACCCAGTACTTC. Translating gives CASSDGNRVQETQYF.

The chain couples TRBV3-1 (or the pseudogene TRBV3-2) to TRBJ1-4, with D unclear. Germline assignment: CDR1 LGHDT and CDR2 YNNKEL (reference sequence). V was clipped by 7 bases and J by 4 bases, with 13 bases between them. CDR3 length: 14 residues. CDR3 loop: CASKPGNLNEKLFF. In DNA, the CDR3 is TGTGCCAGCAAGCCCGGGAACCTTAATGAAAAACTGTTTTTT.

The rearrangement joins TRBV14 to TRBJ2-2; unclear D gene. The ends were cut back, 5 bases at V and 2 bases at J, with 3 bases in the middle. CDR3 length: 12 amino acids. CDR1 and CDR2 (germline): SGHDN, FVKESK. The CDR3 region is CASSTNTGELFF. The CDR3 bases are TGTGCCAGCAGCACAAACACCGGGGAGCTGTTTTTT. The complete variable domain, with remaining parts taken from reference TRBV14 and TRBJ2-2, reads EAGVTQFPSHSVIEKGQTVTLRCDPISGHDNLYWYRRVMGKEIKFLLHFVKESKQDESGMPNNRFLAERTGGTYSTLKVQPAELEDSGVYFCASSTNTGELFFGEGSRLTVL.

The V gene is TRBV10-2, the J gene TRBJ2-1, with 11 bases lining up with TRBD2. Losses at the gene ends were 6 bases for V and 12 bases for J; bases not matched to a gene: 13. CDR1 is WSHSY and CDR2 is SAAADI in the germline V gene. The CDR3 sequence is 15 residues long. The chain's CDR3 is CASRGGTSGQRVQFF. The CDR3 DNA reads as TGCGCCAGCAGGGGCGGGACTAGCGGCCAGAGGGTGCAGTTCTTC.

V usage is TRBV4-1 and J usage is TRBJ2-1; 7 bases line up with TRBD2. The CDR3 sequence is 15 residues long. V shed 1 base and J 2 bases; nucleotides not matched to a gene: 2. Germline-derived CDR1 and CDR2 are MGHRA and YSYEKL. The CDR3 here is CASSQGREAYNEQFF. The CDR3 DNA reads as TGCGCCAGCAGCCAAGGACGGGAGGCCTACAATGAGCAGTTCTTC.

This CDR3 is CASSSSGQETQYF. CDR3 nucleotides: TGTGCCAGCAGCTCCAGCGGGCAAGAGACCCAGTACTTC. This sequence joins TRBV7-8 and TRBJ2-5; possible D gene TRBD2, 6 bases. This CDR3 comprises 13 residues. CDR1 and CDR2 (germline): SGHVS, FQNEAQ. Between the trimmed V and J ends, which lost 4 bases and 2 bases, there was a span of 8 bases.

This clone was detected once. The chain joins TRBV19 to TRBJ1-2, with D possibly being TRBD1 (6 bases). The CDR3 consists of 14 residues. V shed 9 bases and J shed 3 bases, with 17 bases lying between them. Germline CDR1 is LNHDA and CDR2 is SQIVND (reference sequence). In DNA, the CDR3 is TGTGCCAGCAAGAAACAGGGTCTTGACTATGGCTACACCTTC. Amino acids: CASKKQGLDYGYTF.

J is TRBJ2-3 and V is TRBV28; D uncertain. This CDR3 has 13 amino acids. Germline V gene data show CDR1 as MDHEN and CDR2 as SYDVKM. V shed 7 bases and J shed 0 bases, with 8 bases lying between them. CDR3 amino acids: CASTTTSTDTQYF. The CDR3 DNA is TGTGCCAGCACCACTACTAGCACAGATACGCAGTATTTT.

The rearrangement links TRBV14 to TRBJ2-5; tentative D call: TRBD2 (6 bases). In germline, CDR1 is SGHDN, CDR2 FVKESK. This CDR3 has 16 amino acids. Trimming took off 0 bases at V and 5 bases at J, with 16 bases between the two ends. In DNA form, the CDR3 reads TGTGCCAGCAGCCAAGAAGTCAGGAGGGGCCAGGAGACCCAGTACTTC. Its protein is CASSQEVRRGQETQYF. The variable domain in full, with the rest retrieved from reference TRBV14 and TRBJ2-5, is EAGVTQFPSHSVIEKGQTVTLRCDPISGHDNLYWYRRVMGKEIKFLLHFVKESKQDESGMPNNRFLAERTGGTYSTLKVQPAELEDSGVYFCASSQEVRRGQETQYFGPGTRLLVL.

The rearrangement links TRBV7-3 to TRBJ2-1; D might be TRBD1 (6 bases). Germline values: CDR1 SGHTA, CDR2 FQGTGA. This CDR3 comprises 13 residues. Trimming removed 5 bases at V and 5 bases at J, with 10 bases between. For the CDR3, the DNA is TGTGCCAGCAGCCCGGACAGACACAATGAGCAGTTCTTC. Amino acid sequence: CASSPDRHNEQFF.

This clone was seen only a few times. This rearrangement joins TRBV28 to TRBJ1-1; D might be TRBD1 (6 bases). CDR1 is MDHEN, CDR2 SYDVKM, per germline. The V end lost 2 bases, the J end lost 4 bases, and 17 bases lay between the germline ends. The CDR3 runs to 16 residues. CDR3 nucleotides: TGTGCCAGCAGTTTAGGGGACACCCGGGTCCGCACTGAAGCTTTCTTT. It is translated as CASSLGDTRVRTEAFF.

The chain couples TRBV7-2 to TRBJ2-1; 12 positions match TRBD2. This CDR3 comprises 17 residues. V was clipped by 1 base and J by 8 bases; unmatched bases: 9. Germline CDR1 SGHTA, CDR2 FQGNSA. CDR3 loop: CASSLVASGRGRDEQFF. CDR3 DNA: TGTGCCAGCAGCTTAGTGGCTAGCGGGAGGGGTAGGGATGAGCAGTTCTTC.

The CDR3 sequence is CASSQDRGRTEAFF. Here the CDR3 DNA reads TGCGCCAGCAGCCAAGACAGGGGGCGAACTGAAGCTTTCTTT. This rearrangement joins TRBV4-1 to TRBJ1-1; 8 bases map to TRBD1. The germline gives CDR1 MGHRA, CDR2 YSYEKL. The CDR3 runs 14 residues. The V segment lost 0 bases and the J segment 5 bases; nucleotides outside the gene matches: 2.

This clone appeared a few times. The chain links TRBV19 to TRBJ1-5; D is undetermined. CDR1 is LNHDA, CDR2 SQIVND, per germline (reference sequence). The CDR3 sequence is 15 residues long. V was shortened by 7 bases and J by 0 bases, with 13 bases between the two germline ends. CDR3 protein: CASTTMSLSNQPQHF. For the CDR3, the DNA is TGTGCCAGTACCACCATGAGTCTTAGCAATCAGCCCCAGCATTTT.

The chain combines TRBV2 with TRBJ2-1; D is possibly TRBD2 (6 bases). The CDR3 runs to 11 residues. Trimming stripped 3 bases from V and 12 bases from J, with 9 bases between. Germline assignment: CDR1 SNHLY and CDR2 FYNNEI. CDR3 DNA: TGTGCCAGCAGTGAGACTAGGGGGCAGTTCTTC. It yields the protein CASSETRGQFF. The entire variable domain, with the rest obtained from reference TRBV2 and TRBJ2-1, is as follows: EPEVTQTPSHQVTQMGQEVILRCVPISNHLYFYWYRQILGQKVEFLVSFYNNEISEKSEIFDDQFSVERPDGSNFTLKIRSTKLEDSAMYFCASSETRGQFFGPGTRLTVL.

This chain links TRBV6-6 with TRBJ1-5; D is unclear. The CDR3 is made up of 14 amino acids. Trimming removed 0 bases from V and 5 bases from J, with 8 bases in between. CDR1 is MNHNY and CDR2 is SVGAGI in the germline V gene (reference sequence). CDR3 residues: CASSYSSKYQPQHF. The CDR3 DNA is TGTGCCAGCAGTTACTCGTCAAAATATCAGCCCCAGCATTTT.

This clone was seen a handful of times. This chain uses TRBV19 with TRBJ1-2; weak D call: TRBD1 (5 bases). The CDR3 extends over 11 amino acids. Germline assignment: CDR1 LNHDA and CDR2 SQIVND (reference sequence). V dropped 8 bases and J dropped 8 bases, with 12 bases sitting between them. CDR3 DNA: TGTGCCAGTGCAGGGCGGGGAGGCTACACCTTC. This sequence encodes CASAGRGGYTF. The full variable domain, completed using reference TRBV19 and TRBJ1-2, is DGGITQSPKYLFRKEGQNVTLSCEQNLNHDAMYWYRQDPGQGLRLIYYSQIVNDFQKGDIAEGYSVSREKKESFPLTVTSAQKNPTAFYLCASAGRGGYTFGSGTRLTVV.

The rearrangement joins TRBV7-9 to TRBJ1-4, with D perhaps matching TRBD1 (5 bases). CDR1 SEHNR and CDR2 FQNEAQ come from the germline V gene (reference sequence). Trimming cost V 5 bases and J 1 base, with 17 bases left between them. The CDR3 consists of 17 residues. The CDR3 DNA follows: TGTGCCAGCAGCCTCCGTCGGGGGTCGGGAACTAATGAAAAACTGTTTTTT. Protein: CASSLRRGSGTNEKLFF.

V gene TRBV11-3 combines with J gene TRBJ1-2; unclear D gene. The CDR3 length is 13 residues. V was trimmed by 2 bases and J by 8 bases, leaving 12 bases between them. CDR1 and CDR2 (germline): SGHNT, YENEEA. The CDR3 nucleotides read TGTGCCAGCAGCTTACCGAATAGGAGGGGCTACACCTTC. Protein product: CASSLPNRRGYTF.

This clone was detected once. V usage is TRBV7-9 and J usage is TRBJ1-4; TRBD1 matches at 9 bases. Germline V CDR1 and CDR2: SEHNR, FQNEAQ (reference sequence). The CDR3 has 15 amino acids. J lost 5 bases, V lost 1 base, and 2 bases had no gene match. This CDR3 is CASSLGQGDNEKLFF. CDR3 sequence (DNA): TGTGCCAGCAGCTTAGGACAGGGGGACAATGAAAAACTGTTTTTT. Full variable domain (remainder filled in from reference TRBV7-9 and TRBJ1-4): DTGVSQNPRHKITKRGQNVTFRCDPISEHNRLYWYRQTLGQGPEFLTYFQNEAQLEKSRLLSDRFSAERPKGSFSTLEIQRTEQGDSAMYLCASSLGQGDNEKLFFGSGTQLSVL.

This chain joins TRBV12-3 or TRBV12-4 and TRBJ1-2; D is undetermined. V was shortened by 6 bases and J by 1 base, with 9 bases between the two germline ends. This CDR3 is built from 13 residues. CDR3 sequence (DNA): TGTGCCAGCAGGATGACAAATAACTATGGCTACACCTTC. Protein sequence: CASRMTNNYGYTF.

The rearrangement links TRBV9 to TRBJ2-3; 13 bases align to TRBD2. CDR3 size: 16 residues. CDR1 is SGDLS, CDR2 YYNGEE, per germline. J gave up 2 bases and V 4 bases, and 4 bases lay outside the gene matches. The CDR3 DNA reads TGTGCCAGCAGCCCCGGACTAGCGGGAGCCACAGATACGCAGTATTTT. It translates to CASSPGLAGATDTQYF.

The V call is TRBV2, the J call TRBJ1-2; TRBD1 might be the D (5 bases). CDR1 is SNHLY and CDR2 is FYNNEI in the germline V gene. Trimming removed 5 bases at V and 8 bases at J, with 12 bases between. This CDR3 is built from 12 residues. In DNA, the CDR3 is TGTGCCAGCAGTATTAAGGCAGGGGGCTACACCTTC. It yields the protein CASSIKAGGYTF.

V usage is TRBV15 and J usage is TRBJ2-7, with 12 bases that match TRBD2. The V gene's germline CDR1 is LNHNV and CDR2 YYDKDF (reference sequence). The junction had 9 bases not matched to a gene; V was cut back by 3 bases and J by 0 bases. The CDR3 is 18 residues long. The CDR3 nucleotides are TGTGCCACCAGCAGGGTAAGCTTGGGACTAGCGGGCTCCTACGAGCAGTACTTC. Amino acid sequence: CATSRVSLGLAGSYEQYF.

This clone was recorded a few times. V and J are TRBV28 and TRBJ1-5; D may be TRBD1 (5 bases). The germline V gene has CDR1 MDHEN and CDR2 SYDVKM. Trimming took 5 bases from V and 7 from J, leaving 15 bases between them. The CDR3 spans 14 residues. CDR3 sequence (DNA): TGTGCCAGCAGTCGGGACCTCGGGGGACAGCCCCAGCATTTT. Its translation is CASSRDLGGQPQHF.